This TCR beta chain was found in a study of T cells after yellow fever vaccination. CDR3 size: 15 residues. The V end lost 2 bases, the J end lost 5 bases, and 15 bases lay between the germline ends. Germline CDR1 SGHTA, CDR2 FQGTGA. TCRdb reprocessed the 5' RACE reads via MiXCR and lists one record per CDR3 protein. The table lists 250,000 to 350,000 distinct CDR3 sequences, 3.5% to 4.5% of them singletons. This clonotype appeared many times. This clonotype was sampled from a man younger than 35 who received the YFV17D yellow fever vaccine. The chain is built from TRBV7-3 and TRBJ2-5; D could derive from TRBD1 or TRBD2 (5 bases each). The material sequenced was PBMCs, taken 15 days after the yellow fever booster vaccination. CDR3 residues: CASSLVGVAGETQYF. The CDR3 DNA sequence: TGTGCCAGCAGCTTAGTGGGGGTCGCTGGGGAGACCCAGTACTTC.